This T cell receptor beta chain derives from a study of T-cell reconstitution after alpha-beta-depleted transplantation in children. The V gene's germline CDR1 is SGDLS and CDR2 YYNGEE. This CDR3 has 17 residues. Trimming pared 0 bases from V and 1 base from J, leaving 13 bases between. There are a few counts of this clonotype. The TCRbeta library incorporated unique molecular identifiers. TCRdb processed the PCR reads anew with MiXCR; each CDR3 protein has one entry. The data show 490,000 or so distinct CDR3 sequences, around 12% seen once. The sequence derives from a human donor who donated a stem cell graft to a child with combined immunodeficiency. The sequences come from PBMCs from the stem cell graft donor, collected from the stem cell graft. The chain carries TRBV9 and TRBJ2-2, with no clear D. The CDR3 DNA reads as TGTGCCAGCAGCGTAGACTTGGGCGGCCAGAACACCGGGGAGCTGTTTTTT. Its translation: CASSVDLGGQNTGELFF.